This TCR beta chain was retrieved from a study of T cells expressing NK-cell markers. Libraries used 5'RACE template switching adding universal primer site and UMIs. Following a re-call of the 5' RACE reads, TCRdb has one entry per CDR3 protein and lacks DNA. Seen in this sample are some 460,000 distinct CDR3 sequences; the ten most common clones hold approximately 1.4%. This CDR3 has 12 amino acids. Germline CDR1 and CDR2: DFQATT and SNEGSKA (reference sequence). The sequence was collected from a woman aged 50 to 65 in good health. Source material: blood T cells: a sorted CD56 or NKG2C T cell subset, CD4+ or CD8+ T cells, or bulk PBMC T cells (not recorded which). The chain has TRBV20-1 and TRBJ1-4. CDR3 sequence reads: CSARDPLNILFF.